One TCR beta chain is described in this entry. It has no known antigen specificity. The sample holds no much larger clone one base away, and base qualities are not on file. Per the germline V gene, MGHRA is the CDR1 and YSYEKL is the CDR2. Trimming leaves V shorter by 0 bases and J shorter by 1 base, with the junction holding 3 bases beyond the gene matches. Measured from the cysteine to the phenylalanine, the CDR3 is 15 residues long. Here the CDR3 DNA is all that survives: 45 bases in frame from base 1. This sample was taken from a study of cytomegalovirus exposure and HLA in healthy donors (dated by TCRdb to 2017 to 2019). Broadly, across the study: According to a later analysis, one platform produced both the roughly 110 validation repertoires and the 670 or so repertoires of the first cohort. The study aimed to test whether cataloging public T cell receptors could reveal signatures of past pathogen exposure. High-throughput TCR immunosequencing, statistical association of individual TCRs with disease status, and machine learning were combined to predict cytomegalovirus infection status. In addition to the first cohort of 666 subjects, a separate validation cohort of 100 to 150 different subjects was used. Beyond this particular receptor, the publication reports: The validation cohort had no HLA typing available for a later analysis, so co-occurrence within that cohort was assessed over all 130 or so repertoires. In vitro tests confirmed that a few of the cytomegalovirus-associated TCR beta chains recognize cytomegalovirus antigens. Subsequent analysis determined that TCRs grouped into clusters in the first cohort also showed a tendency toward co-occurrence across the roughly 120 validation repertoires, and 85% to 95% of cluster scores exceeded 0. Across donors, most TCR sequences were observed very rarely, whereas some public TCRs were present in many individuals. In the study, about 150 TCR beta chains were listed as associated with cytomegalovirus. According to the authors, the approach could potentially be generalized to other disease states and immunological phenotypes. The classifier was reported to diagnose cytomegalovirus status with high specificity and sensitivity in both the original and validation cohorts.

Library method: the immunoSEQ multiplex PCR assay. For the original study's pipeline: To diagnose cytomegalovirus status from the catalog of TCR beta chain sequences, a statistical classification framework was built. This immuneACCESS table, as held by TCRdb, lists in-frame sequences with V and J called but not all clones. Of the missing ones, under half trace to an unresolved V gene in checked studies; the others have no known cause. That table gives V, J and clone size, and the DNA gave D and trimming. Counted in this sample were a few hundred thousand clones; roughly 87% of them appeared once. Roughly 0.96% of the sample is held by the ten biggest clonotypes. The donors were included in the validation cohort of 130 or so subjects, a group kept apart from the roughly 680-subject first cohort.

Sequenced: PBMCs. This sequence originates from a man aged 30 to 39 in good health and CMV-seronegative. The sequence is built from TRBV4-1 and TRBJ2-7; TRBD2 aligns with 7 central bases. The CDR3 has the sequence CASSQDERGSYEQYF. The DNA sequence is as follows: TGCGCCAGCAGCCAAGATGAGCGGGGTTCCTACGAGCAGTACTTC.